Included here is one T cell receptor (beta chain) sequence, with context. Its specificity is not known. This entry comes from a study of Ad26.COV2.S vaccination and SARS-CoV-2 variants. Study-wide context: Administration of Ad26.COV2.S was intramuscular, either once or twice 56 days apart.

The table came from immunoSEQ multiplex PCR; TCRdb's copy has only in-frame clones and leaves some out. The data show fewer than 500,000 clones, around 91% seen once. Whole-study findings and limits: Analytic work on TCR breadth and depth might have understated the full extent of total T cell responses.

Regarding treatment: roughly 20 received Ad26.COV2.S at low or high dose, single or two shots; about five received placebo; per-sample allocation not given. Sampling was done on day 63 after the first vaccine or placebo injection. This adult donor, from Boston, was 18-55 years old. The receptor's source is a person between 18 and 65 years old who received the Ad26.COV2.S COVID-19 vaccine or a placebo. The starting material was peripheral blood, obtained in a trial of Ad26.COV2.S vaccine versus placebo.

The CDR3 DNA sequence: TGCGCCAGCAGTGATAGTGAACAGCCTAGGGGAAACACCATATATTTT. This codes for CASSDSEQPRGNTIYF. The chain employs TRBV10-1 and TRBJ1-3; D call uncertain. Trimming stripped 3 bases from V and 4 bases from J, with 16 bases between. Germline V lookup: CDR1 WNHNN, CDR2 SYGVQD (reference sequence). The CDR3 is 16 amino acids.